The clone carrying this T cell receptor (beta chain) is a singleton in its sample. Its specificity is not known. These data originate in a study of siplizumab effects on memory and regulatory T cells. General study results and limits: The naive T cell population seemed more diverse than memory cells and seemed a major contributor to the alloresponse. The average Treg-derived proportion among mappable alloreactive CD4+ clones was less than 80% with siplizumab versus about 30% in controls. Alloreactive clones mapping to unstimulated subsets formed only a minor fraction.

Clones were read by immunoSEQ multiplex PCR, and TCRdb kept only the in-frame ones, dropping some. Counted here are about 120,000 clones, just over 90% occurring once; the ten biggest clones make up roughly 0.15%. Germline lookup yields CDR1 SGHVS and CDR2 FNYEAQ. V was pared by 1 base and J by 1 base, with 4 bases between. The CDR3 contains 13 residues. This sequence was found in a human donor in good health. This chain connects TRBV7-6 to TRBJ1-1; D is unclear. Sequencing used non-Treg CD4+ T cells sorted from blood. The CDR3 DNA is TGTGCCAGCAGCTTAGACACGAACACTGAAGCTTTCTTT. Encoded protein: CASSLDTNTEAFF.